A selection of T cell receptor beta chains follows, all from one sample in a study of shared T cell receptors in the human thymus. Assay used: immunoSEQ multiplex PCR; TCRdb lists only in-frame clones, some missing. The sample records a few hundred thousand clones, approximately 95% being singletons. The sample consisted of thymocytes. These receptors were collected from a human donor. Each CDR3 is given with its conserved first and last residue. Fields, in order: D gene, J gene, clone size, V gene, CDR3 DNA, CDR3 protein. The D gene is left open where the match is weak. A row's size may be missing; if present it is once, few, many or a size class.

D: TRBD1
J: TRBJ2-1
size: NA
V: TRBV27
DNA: TGTGCCAGCGGACCGGGACAGGGGAGAATTTACTACAATGAGCAGTTCTTC
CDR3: CASGPGQGRIYYNEQFF

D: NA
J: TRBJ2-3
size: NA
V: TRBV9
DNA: TGTGCCAGCAGCCCCCAAGTGCCCCCCTCTCCCGGCACAGATACGCAGTATTTT
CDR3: CASSPQVPPSPGTDTQYF

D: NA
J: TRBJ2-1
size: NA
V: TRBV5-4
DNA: TGTGCCAGCAGCTTGATTCTCGAGGGAGGCGATGAGCAGTTCTTC
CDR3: CASSLILEGGDEQFF

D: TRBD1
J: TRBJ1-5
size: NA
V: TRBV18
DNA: TGTGCCAGCTCACTAGCACAGGGGGCTGAGGGCAATCAGCCCCAGCATTTT
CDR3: CASSLAQGAEGNQPQHF

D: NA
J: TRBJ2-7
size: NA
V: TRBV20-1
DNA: TGCAGTGCTAGAGTCTCTTGCGAGCAGTACTTC
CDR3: CSARVSCEQYF

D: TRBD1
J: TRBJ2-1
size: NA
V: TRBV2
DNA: TGTGCCAGCAGTGAGGACAGGCTCTACAATGAGCAGTTCTTC
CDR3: CASSEDRLYNEQFF

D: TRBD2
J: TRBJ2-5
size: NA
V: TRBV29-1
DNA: TGCAGCGTTGAATGGCGAGGGACTAGCGCGTACCAAGAGACCCAGTACTTC
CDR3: CSVEWRGTSAYQETQYF

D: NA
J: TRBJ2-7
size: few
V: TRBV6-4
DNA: TGTGCCAGCATGCCAGGGATATACGAGCAGTACTTC
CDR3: CASMPGIYEQYF

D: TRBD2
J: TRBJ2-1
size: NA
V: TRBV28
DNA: TGTGCCAGCAGTTGGACTAGCGGACGAAAGGTCAATGAGCAGTTCTTC
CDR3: CASSWTSGRKVNEQFF

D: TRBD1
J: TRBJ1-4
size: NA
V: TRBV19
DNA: TGTGCCAGTAGGCGGACAGGGGAAGCTAATGAAAAACTGTTTTTT
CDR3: CASRRTGEANEKLFF

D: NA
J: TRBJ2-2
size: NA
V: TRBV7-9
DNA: TGTGCCAGCAGCCCCTCGGGTGGCGACACCGGGGAGCTGTTTTTT
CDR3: CASSPSGGDTGELFF

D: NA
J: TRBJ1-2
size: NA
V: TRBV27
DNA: TGTGCCAGCAGTTCCAAGGGCTATGGCTACACCTTC
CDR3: CASSSKGYGYTF

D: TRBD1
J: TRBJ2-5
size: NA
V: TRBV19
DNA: TGTGCCAGTAGCACACCAGGACAGGGAGAGACGGAGACCCAGTACTTC
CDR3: CASSTPGQGETETQYF

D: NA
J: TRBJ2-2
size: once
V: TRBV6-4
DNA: TGTGCCAGCAGTGACAATAGGGTCGGCACCGGGGAGCTGTTTTTT
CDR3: CASSDNRVGTGELFF

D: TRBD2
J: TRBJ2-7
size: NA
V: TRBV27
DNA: TGTGCCAGCAGTTTATCGGACCATACTAGCGGAAACGAGCAGTACTTC
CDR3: CASSLSDHTSGNEQYF

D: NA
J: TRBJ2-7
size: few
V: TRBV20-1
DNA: TGCAGTGCTTCGAACGAGCAGTACTTC
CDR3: CSASNEQYF

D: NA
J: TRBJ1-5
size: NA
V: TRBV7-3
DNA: TGTGCCAGCAGCTTAAAGTTATTCCGGGTTTTCAATCAGCCCCAGCATTTT
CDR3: CASSLKLFRVFNQPQHF

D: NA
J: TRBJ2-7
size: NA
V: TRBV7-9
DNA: TGTGCCAGCAGCTTAGCCCCTCTGACAGGTAATGGTATCTACGAGCAGTACTTC
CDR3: CASSLAPLTGNGIYEQYF

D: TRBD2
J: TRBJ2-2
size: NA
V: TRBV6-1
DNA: TGTGCCAGCAGTGAGACACTAGCGGGAGAGGACACCGGGGAGCTGTTTTTT
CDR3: CASSETLAGEDTGELFF

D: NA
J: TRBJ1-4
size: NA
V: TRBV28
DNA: TGTGCCACGGCGGGAGGGGGAAATGAAAAACTGTTTTTT
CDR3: CATAGGGNEKLFF

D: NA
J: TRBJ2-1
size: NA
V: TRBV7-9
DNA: TGTGCCAGCAGCTTAGTGGCAGAAGGTCACAATGAGCAGTTCTTC
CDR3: CASSLVAEGHNEQFF

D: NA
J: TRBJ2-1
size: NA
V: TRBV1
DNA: TGCACCAGCAGCCAAATTGGGACGGGCTCCTACAATGAGCAGTTCTTC
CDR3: CTSSQIGTGSYNEQFF

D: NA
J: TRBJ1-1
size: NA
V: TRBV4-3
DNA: TGCGCCAGCAGCCAAGAGGATGCGAGGGGAAACACTGAAGCTTTCTTT
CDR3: CASSQEDARGNTEAFF

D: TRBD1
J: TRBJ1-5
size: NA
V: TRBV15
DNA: TGTGCCACCAGCAGAGGTTTCACAGGACAGGGAATATTTTATAGCAATCAGCCCCAGCATTTT
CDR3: CATSRGFTGQGIFYSNQPQHF

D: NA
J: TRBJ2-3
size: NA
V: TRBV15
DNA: TGTGCCACCAGCCCCTTTAGGGTCCCAACAGATACGCAGTATTTT
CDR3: CATSPFRVPTDTQYF

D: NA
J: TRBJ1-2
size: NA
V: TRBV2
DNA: TGTGCCAGCAGTGAGAATGCAGCGATGGCATATGGCTACACCTTC
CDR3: CASSENAAMAYGYTF

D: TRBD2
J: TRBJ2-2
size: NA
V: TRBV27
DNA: TGTGCCAGCAGTCCCCGCGGACTAGCGGGAGTCATGAACGGGGAGCTGTTTTTT
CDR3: CASSPRGLAGVMNGELFF

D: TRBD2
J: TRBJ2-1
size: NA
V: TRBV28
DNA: TGTGCCAGCAGTTTTCTAGCGGGGTCCTTGGATGAGCAGTTCTTC
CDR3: CASSFLAGSLDEQFF

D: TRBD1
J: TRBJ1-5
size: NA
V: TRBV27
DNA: TGTGCCAGCAGTTCAGGGGGAATCAATCAGCCCCAGCATTTT
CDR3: CASSSGGINQPQHF

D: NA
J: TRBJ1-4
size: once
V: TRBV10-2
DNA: TGCGCCAGCTCCCGGGGGGAAAAACTGTTTTTT
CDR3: CASSRGEKLFF

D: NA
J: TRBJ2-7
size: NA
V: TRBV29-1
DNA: TGCAGCGTCCTCCGACAGGAACCCTACGAGCAGTACTTC
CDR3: CSVLRQEPYEQYF

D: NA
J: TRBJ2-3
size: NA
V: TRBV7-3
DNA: TGTGCCAGCAGCCCAGGGGGTAGCGGGGTTATGGGGGCCACAGATACGCAGTATTTT
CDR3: CASSPGGSGVMGATDTQYF

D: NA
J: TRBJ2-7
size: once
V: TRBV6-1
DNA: TGTGCCAGCAGTGAATCTAACTGGGGCTACGAGCAGTACTTC
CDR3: CASSESNWGYEQYF

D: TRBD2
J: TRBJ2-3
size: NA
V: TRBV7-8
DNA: TGTGCCAGCAGAGTTTCTCCGCCGGGACTAAGGGTCGCAGATACGCAGTATTTT
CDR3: CASRVSPPGLRVADTQYF

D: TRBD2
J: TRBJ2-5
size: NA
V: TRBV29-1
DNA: TGCAGCGTCCCCCACGGGGGGAACCAAGAGACCCAGTACTTC
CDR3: CSVPHGGNQETQYF

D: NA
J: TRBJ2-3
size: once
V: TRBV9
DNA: TGTGCCAGCAGCCCTCTGTCGCAGGGCACAGATACGCAGTATTTT
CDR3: CASSPLSQGTDTQYF

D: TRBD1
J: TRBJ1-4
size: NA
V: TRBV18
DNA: TGTGCCAGCTCACCATTGGGACAGGGATTAGCGACTAATGAAAAACTGTTTTTT
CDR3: CASSPLGQGLATNEKLFF

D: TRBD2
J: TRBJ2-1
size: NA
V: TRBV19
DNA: TGTGCCAGTAGTATAGATGGCGGGAGCTCCTACAATGAGCAGTTCTTC
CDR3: CASSIDGGSSYNEQFF

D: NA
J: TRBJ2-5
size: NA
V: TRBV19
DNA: TGTGCCAGTAGTGCCTACAGGGAGCAAGAGACCCAGTACTTC
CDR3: CASSAYREQETQYF

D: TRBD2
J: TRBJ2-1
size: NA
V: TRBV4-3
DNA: TGCGCCAGCAGCCAAGGAGGGACTAGCGGGGGGGTGAACAATGAGCAGTTCTTC
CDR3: CASSQGGTSGGVNNEQFF

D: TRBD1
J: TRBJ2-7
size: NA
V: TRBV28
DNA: TGTGCCAGCAGTAAAAGGGGGACAGGGAGCTACGAGCAGTACTTC
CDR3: CASSKRGTGSYEQYF

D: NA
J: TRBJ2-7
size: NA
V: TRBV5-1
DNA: TGCGCCAGCAGCTTGACAGGTCCTCTGGTCACGGAGCAGTACTTC
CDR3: CASSLTGPLVTEQYF

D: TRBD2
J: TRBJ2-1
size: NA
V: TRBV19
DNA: TGTGCCAGTACCGTGAGCGGGAGGGCCAGTAAAAGCTCCTACAATGAGCAGTTCTTC
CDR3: CASTVSGRASKSSYNEQFF

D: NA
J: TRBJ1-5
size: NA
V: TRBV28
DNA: TGTGCCAGCAGCGGGGGGTTCGAAAATCAGCCCCAGCATTTT
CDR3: CASSGGFENQPQHF

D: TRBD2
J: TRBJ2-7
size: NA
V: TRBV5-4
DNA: TGTGCCAGCAGCTTGGTTGAGGGAGGGTCCTACGAGCAGTACTTC
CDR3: CASSLVEGGSYEQYF

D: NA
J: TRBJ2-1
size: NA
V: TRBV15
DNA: TGTGCCACCAGCAGAGCCGACAACAATGAGCAGTTCTTC
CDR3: CATSRADNNEQFF

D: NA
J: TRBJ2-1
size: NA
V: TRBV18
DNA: TGTGCCAGCTCAACAATCCCGAGTCAGAGCTCCTACAATGAGCAGTTCTTC
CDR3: CASSTIPSQSSYNEQFF

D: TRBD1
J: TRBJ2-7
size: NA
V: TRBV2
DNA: TGTGCCAGCAGTGAATGGGACAGTGTCTACGAGCAGTACTTC
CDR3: CASSEWDSVYEQYF

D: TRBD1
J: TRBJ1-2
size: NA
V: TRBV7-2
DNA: TGTGCCAGCATCGAAGGACAGGGGAACTATGGCTACACCTTC
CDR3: CASIEGQGNYGYTF

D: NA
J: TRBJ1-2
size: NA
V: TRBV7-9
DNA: TGTGCCAGCAGCTTCTTGGAACAGGAACAAAATGGCTACACCTTC
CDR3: CASSFLEQEQNGYTF

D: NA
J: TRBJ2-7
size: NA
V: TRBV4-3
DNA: TGCGCCAGCAGCCGACGGCGTACCTCCTACGAGCAGTACTTC
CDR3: CASSRRRTSYEQYF

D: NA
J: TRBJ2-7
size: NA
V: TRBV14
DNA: TGTGCCAGCAGCTCCTTGGGCCGCTCCTACGAGCAGTACTTC
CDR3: CASSSLGRSYEQYF

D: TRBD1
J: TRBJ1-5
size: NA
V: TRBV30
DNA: TGTGCCTGGAAGCTTAGGGACAGGGGAAACTATAGCAATCAGCCCCAGCATTTT
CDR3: CAWKLRDRGNYSNQPQHF

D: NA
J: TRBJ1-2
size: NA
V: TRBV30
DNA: TGTGCCTGGAGAAGGAAGGTAGGATATGGCTACACCTTC
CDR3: CAWRRKVGYGYTF

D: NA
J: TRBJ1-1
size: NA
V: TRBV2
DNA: TGTGCCAGCATGAGGGGGTTTGGAGACACTGAAGCTTTCTTT
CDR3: CASMRGFGDTEAFF

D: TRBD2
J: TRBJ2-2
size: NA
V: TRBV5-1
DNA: TGCGCCAGCAGCTTTATAGCGGGGGCGAACACCGGGGAGCTGTTTTTT
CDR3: CASSFIAGANTGELFF

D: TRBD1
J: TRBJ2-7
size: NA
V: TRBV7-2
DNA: TGTGCCAGCAGCTTAGCTATGGGACACGGGACAGGGTCCTACGAGCAGTACTTC
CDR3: CASSLAMGHGTGSYEQYF

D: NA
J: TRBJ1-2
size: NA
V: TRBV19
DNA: TGTGCCAGTAGTATAGGGGCAGGGAAGAACTATGGCTACACCTTC
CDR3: CASSIGAGKNYGYTF

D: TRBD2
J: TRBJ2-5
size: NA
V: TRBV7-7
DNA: TGTGGAGCGCGGGAGGGGGGGGAGACCCAGTACTTC
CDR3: CGAREGGETQYF

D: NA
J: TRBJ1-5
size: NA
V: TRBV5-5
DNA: TGTGCCAGCAGCTTGAAGATTCATAGCAATCAGCCCCAGCATTTT
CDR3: CASSLKIHSNQPQHF